The clone carrying this T cell receptor beta chain has a count of ten or more. This CDR3 spans 11 amino acids. The V gene lost 7 bases and the J gene lost 10 bases, with 11 bases spanning the gap. Germline values: CDR1 SNHLY, CDR2 FYNNEI. As the method for making TCR beta libraries, quantitative 5'-RACE with molecular barcodes was used. TCRdb ran MiXCR on the 5' RACE reads and lists one entry per CDR3 protein. The sample carries some 130,000 distinct CDR3 sequences, roughly an eighth recorded once. This record belongs to a study of CD8 T cells in ankylosing spondylitis. The TCR was taken from a female donor with ankylosing spondylitis or in good health (not recorded which). The sequenced material came from blood, either unsorted or a sorted T cell fraction (not recorded which). This chain links TRBV2 with TRBJ2-1; D gene uncertain. The CDR3 nucleotides are TGTGCCAGCACCCGTGCCTCGGAGCAGTTCTTC. Translation gives CASTRASEQFF.